The 10 T cell receptor beta chains listed next were all sequenced from one sample in a study of T cells in women clearing cervical HPV infection. The repertoire was sequenced with immunoSEQ multiplex PCR; TCRdb's copy has only in-frame clones and lacks some. This sample's table reports about 30,000 clones. The sequenced sample consisted of blood buffy coat. The source is a woman aged 18-70 years with a cervical HPV16 infection that either progressed to CIN3+ or cleared (not recorded which).

A note on this clone: From the germline J gene comes the end of the CDR3, since the read stops 3 residues before it. The rearrangement uses TRBV10-3 and TRBJ2-1, with 8 positions matching TRBD1. Losses at the gene ends were 7 bases for V and 5 bases for J; bases not matched to a gene: 1. CDR3 size: 12 residues. The germline V gene encodes CDR1 ENHRY and CDR2 SYGVKD. The covered CDR3 bases are TGTGCCATCAACAGGGGGAACAATGAG. It yields the protein CAINRGNNE. The CDR3 in its entirety is CAINRGNNEQFF.

Turning to this clone: The CDR3 goes on 3 residues after the read ends, and that part is filled in from the germline J gene. The V and J genes are TRBV2 and TRBJ2-1, with 9 positions matching TRBD2. The CDR3 has 16 amino acids. Trimming removed 1 base from V and 5 bases from J; junction bases left unmatched: 6. Germline V gene data show CDR1 as SNHLY and CDR2 as FYNNEI. CDR3 DNA, as far as it was read: TGTGCCAGCAGTGAAGACCGAGCGGGAGGAAACAATGAG. Translated: CASSEDRAGGNNE. The complete CDR3 reads CASSEDRAGGNNEQFF.

About this clone itself: The read is 3 residues too short to cover the CDR3 end, so that end is filled in from the germline J gene. The chain uses TRBV6-7 and TRBJ2-7, with D possibly matching TRBD1 (6 bases). TRBV6-7 is labeled an ORF, and its function is uncertain. This CDR3 has 14 amino acids. Trimming took off 6 bases at V and 0 bases at J, with 12 bases between the two ends. CDR3 region: CASRIRDISYEQYF. The CDR3 DNA, read in part, is TGTGCCAGCAGGATCCGGGACATCTCCTACGAG.

With respect to this clone: The read halts 3 residues ahead of the CDR3 end, with the missing end drawn from the germline J gene. The V call is TRBV5-1, the J call TRBJ2-7; either TRBD1 or TRBD2 may supply D (5 bases each). CDR3 length equals 13 residues. Germline lookup yields CDR1 SGHRS and CDR2 YFSETQ. The V end lost 4 bases, the J end lost 0 bases, and 8 bases lay between the germline ends. The CDR3 here is CASSEGFSYEQYF. The covered CDR3 bases are TGCGCCAGCAGCGAGGGGTTCTCCTACGAG.

As regards this clone: The read ends 3 residues before the CDR3 terminus; that terminus is restored from the germline J gene. This chain joins TRBV19 and TRBJ1-1; tentatively, D is TRBD1 (5 bases). Germline CDR1 is LNHDA and CDR2 is SQIVND (reference sequence). V lost 3 bases to trimming and J lost 5 bases, with 13 bases between them. This CDR3 is 14 amino acids long. CDR3 DNA (partial): TGTGCCAGTAGTATGGGGGGGGGACGAACTGAA. Residues: CASSMGGGRTE. The full CDR3 protein is CASSMGGGRTEAFF.

Comment on this clone: The sequenced fragment ends 3 residues before the CDR3 boundary, so the rest is inferred from the germline J gene. The rearrangement joins TRBV7-9 to TRBJ1-2, with D maybe TRBD1 (6 bases). Germline values: CDR1 SEHNR, CDR2 FQNEAQ (reference sequence). The ends were cut back, 3 bases at V and 0 bases at J, with 8 bases in the middle. The CDR3 totals 14 residues. CDR3 DNA, as far as it was read: TGTGCCAGCAGCTTGGAGGGGGCTAACTATGGC. This encodes CASSLEGANYG. The entire CDR3 protein reads CASSLEGANYGYTF.

A note on this clone: The read finishes 3 residues shy of the CDR3 end, and the germline J gene is used to complete it. The rearrangement links TRBV20-1 to TRBJ1-1, with D perhaps matching TRBD1 (6 bases). Germline CDR1 and CDR2: DFQATT and SNEGSKA (reference sequence). CDR3 size: 12 residues. This CDR3 reads CSARDLDSGAFF. CDR3 bases read: TGCAGTGCTAGAGATTTGGACAGCGGA.

With respect to this clone: Sequencing ends 3 residues short of the CDR3 end; the germline J gene provides the rest. The rearrangement joins TRBV6-1 to TRBJ2-3; TRBD2 matches 7 bases. Germline CDR1 MNHNS, CDR2 SASEGT. The CDR3 runs to 16 residues. V dropped 3 bases and J dropped 1; count of bases not matched to a gene: 7. CDR3 bases read: TGTGCCAGCAGTGATTCCCGCAGCGGGGGCACAGATACG. It translates to CASSDSRSGGTDT. The CDR3, in full, reads CASSDSRSGGTDTQYF.

Comments on this clone: The sequence runs out 3 residues before the end of the CDR3; the remainder is reconstructed from the germline J gene. This chain joins TRBV5-4 and TRBJ2-2; 14 bases are shared with TRBD2. V shed 6 bases, J shed 4 bases, and the junction held 5 bases outside the gene matches. CDR3 length equals 16 residues. Germline loops: CDR1 SGHNT, CDR2 YYREEE (reference sequence). Incomplete CDR3 DNA: TGTGCCAGCACGTCTGGGACTAGCGGGGGCACCGGGGAG. The encoded protein is CASTSGTSGGTGE. The CDR3, in full, reads CASTSGTSGGTGELFF. Full variable domain (rest looked up from reference TRBV5-4 and TRBJ2-2): ETGVTQSPTHLIKTRGQQVTLRCSSQSGHNTVSWYQQALGQGPQFIFQYYREEENGRGNFPPRFSGLQFPNYSSELNVNALELDDSALYLCASTSGTSGGTGELFFGEGSRLTVL.

CDR3 DNA, as far as it was read: TGTGCCAGCTCAGGGAGCACAGATACG. Amino acids: CASSGSTDT. Given in full, the CDR3 is CASSGSTDTQYF. The chain employs TRBV6-2 or TRBV6-3 and TRBJ2-3, with D maybe TRBD1 (5 bases). The CDR3 extends 3 residues past the end of the read, so its final part is completed from the germline J gene. The germline gives CDR1 MNHEY, CDR2 SVGEGT. V lost 8 bases and J lost 0, with 6 bases in between. This CDR3 is built from 12 residues.